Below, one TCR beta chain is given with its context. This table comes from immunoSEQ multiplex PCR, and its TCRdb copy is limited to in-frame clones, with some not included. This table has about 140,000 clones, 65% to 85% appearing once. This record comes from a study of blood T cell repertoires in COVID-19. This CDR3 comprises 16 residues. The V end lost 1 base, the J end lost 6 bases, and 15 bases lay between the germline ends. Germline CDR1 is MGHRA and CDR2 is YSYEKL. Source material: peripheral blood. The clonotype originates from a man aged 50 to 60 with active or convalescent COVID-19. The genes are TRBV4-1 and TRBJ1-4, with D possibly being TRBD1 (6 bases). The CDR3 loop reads CASSQGIQGLDEKLFF. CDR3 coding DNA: TGCGCCAGCAGCCAAGGTATACAGGGTTTGGATGAAAAACTGTTTTTT.